Shown below are 31 T cell receptor beta chains from a single sample sequenced in a study of blood T cells in healthy people across ages. A second PCR, run for about 7 to 12 cycles, used a sample-barcoded 5' primer plus a J-beta primer mix. Using its own MiXCR run on the 5' RACE reads, TCRdb lists one record per CDR3 protein. The repertoire holds approximately 680,000 distinct CDR3 sequences, with approximately 29% as singletons. The sample was blood. These receptors came from a woman aged 80 or older in good health.

This clonotype has more than one count but fewer than ten. CDR3 nucleotides: TGTGCCAGCAGCCTACTCGGGTCCACTAATGAAAAACTGTTTTTT. The encoded protein is CASSLLGSTNEKLFF. The chain couples TRBV3-1 to TRBJ1-4; D not certain. The CDR3 spans 15 residues. The V gene's germline CDR1 is LGHDT and CDR2 YNNKEL (reference sequence). Trimming removed 4 bases from V and 2 bases from J, with 11 bases in between. The full variable domain, in which reference TRBV3-1 and TRBJ1-4 provide the parts outside the CDR3, is DTAVSQTPKYLVTQMGNDKSIKCEQNLGHDTMYWYKQDSKKFLKIMFSYNNKELIINETVPNRFSPKSPDKAHLNLHINSLELGDSAVYFCASSLLGSTNEKLFFGSGTQLSVL.

V gene TRBV5-1 combines with J gene TRBJ2-1, with D unclear. There are 14 residues in the CDR3. Germline V CDR1 and CDR2: SGHRS, YFSETQ. Between the trimmed V and J ends, which lost 0 bases and 8 bases, there was a span of 12 bases. CDR3 amino acids: CASSLGGPADEQFF. The CDR3 DNA sequence: TGCGCCAGCAGCTTGGGTGGACCCGCAGATGAGCAGTTCTTC.

This clonotype was observed a handful of times. V and J are TRBV5-1 and TRBJ1-2; unclear D gene. Germline CDR1 and CDR2: SGHRS and YFSETQ. CDR3 length equals 15 residues. Trimming stripped 1 base from V and 4 bases from J, with 14 bases between. The CDR3 region has the DNA TGCGCCAGCAGCTTGACAGCCGATGCTATCTATGGCTACACCTTC. It translates to CASSLTADAIYGYTF.

This clonotype was picked up many times. This chain uses TRBV20-1 with TRBJ1-6; no definite D call. The CDR3 spans 14 residues. Trimming removed 0 bases at V and 2 bases at J, with 5 bases between. CDR1 DFQATT and CDR2 SNEGSKA come from the germline V gene (reference sequence). The CDR3 loop is CSARDETYNSPLHF. Here the CDR3 DNA reads TGCAGTGCTAGAGATGAGACCTATAATTCACCCCTCCACTTT.

The chain is built from TRBV6-5 and TRBJ2-1; 9 nucleotides line up with TRBD2. CDR1 is MNHEY and CDR2 is SVGAGI in the germline V gene. V lost 2 bases and J lost 2; bases outside the gene matches: 7. CDR3 size: 17 residues. The CDR3 spells CASSYAGGGVTYNEQFF. The DNA of the CDR3 is TGTGCCAGCAGTTACGCGGGCGGGGGGGTTACCTACAATGAGCAGTTCTTC.

The chain carries TRBV27 and TRBJ1-1; D is unclear. The CDR3 totals 13 residues. Between the trimmed V and J ends, which lost 3 bases and 2 bases, there was a span of 7 bases. The V gene's germline CDR1 is MNHEY and CDR2 SMNVEV (reference sequence). The CDR3 DNA follows: TGTGCCAGCAGTTTTCAGGCAAACACTGAAGCTTTCTTT. Residues: CASSFQANTEAFF.

On this clonotype: Since a much larger clone is just one base distant, this may be a read error. The rearrangement uses TRBV3-1 and TRBJ2-3; D is possibly TRBD2 (5 bases). This CDR3 is built from 16 residues. CDR1 is LGHDT and CDR2 is YNNKEL in the germline V gene (reference sequence). Trimming took 3 bases from V and 0 from J, leaving 13 bases between them. Written as DNA, the CDR3 is TGTGCCAGCAGCCACAGCCGGGGTGGGAGCACAGATACGCAGTATTTT. Translation: CASSHSRGGSTDTQYF.

As regards this clonotype: A much more abundant neighbour one base away suggests this may be a read error. The J gene is TRBJ2-5, the V gene TRBV5-1, with D tentatively TRBD1 or TRBD2 (5 bases each). There are 14 residues in the CDR3. The germline gives CDR1 SGHRS, CDR2 YFSETQ. The V end lost 4 bases, the J end lost 5 bases, and 15 bases lay between the germline ends. In DNA, the CDR3 is TGCGCCAGCAGCCGGGACCTCGGGTTTGAGACCCAGTACTTC. Its protein is CASSRDLGFETQYF.

This clonotype was observed many times. The junction differs from germline at one of its ends, possibly a read error. The chain joins TRBV5-4 to TRBJ1-4, with a possible D match to TRBD1 (6 bases). There are 15 residues in the CDR3. Per the germline V gene, CDR1 is SGHNT and CDR2 is YYREEE (reference sequence). CDR3 bases: TGTGCCAGCAGCGGTACCGGGACAACGAATGAAAAACTGTTTTTT. As protein: CASSGTGTTNEKLFF.

The rearrangement joins TRBV19 to TRBJ2-1, with 7 bases matching TRBD2. Germline V lookup: CDR1 LNHDA, CDR2 SQIVND (reference sequence). V trimming: 3 bases; J trimming: 4 bases; junction bases outside the gene matches: 6. This CDR3 spans 15 amino acids. CDR3 sequence: CASSIVLATYNEQFF. DNA of the CDR3: TGTGCCAGTAGTATCGTACTAGCGACTTACAATGAGCAGTTCTTC.

This clonotype occurred many times. The V gene is TRBV6-1, the J gene TRBJ1-2, with D possibly being TRBD1 (6 bases). Germline V gene sequence: CDR1 MNHNS, CDR2 SASEGT. The CDR3 is 14 residues long. V was clipped by 1 base and J by 8 bases, with 14 bases between them. DNA of the CDR3: TGTGCCAGCAGTGAAGGGGGGCACAGGAGCGGCTACACCTTC. Amino acids: CASSEGGHRSGYTF.

This clonotype occurred many times. This sequence joins TRBV12-3 or TRBV12-4 and TRBJ1-2; D ambiguous. The CDR3 contains 13 residues. V was clipped by 6 bases and J by 3 bases, with 11 bases between them. Here the CDR3 DNA reads TGTGCCAGCAGCAGGACTGCCGACTATGGCTACACCTTC. Amino acid sequence: CASSRTADYGYTF.

This clonotype showed up many times. The genes are TRBV10-3 and TRBJ2-7; TRBD2 matches at 13 bases. Germline loops: CDR1 ENHRY, CDR2 SYGVKD. V was pared by 4 bases and J by 1 base, with 10 bases of the junction left unmatched. This CDR3 comprises 18 residues. DNA for the CDR3: TGTGCCATCAGTGGCCTCGGGACTAGCGGGGTAACATCCTACGAGCAGTACTTC. This translates into CAISGLGTSGVTSYEQYF.

The sample holds a few counts of this clonotype. The CDR3 protein is CASSRLSPSSYNSPLHF. The CDR3 DNA sequence: TGTGCCAGCAGTCGCCTTAGCCCCAGCTCCTATAATTCACCCCTCCACTTT. The chain recombines TRBV6-6 with TRBJ1-6; D is unresolved. Germline CDR1 MNHNY, CDR2 SVGAGI (reference sequence). The CDR3 has 17 amino acids. The V gene lost 5 bases and the J gene lost 0 bases, with 14 bases spanning the gap.

The V gene is TRBV27, the J gene TRBJ2-7, with 13 positions matching TRBD2. V lost 5 bases to trimming and J lost 0 bases; unmatched junction nucleotides: 10. Per the germline V gene, CDR1 is MNHEY and CDR2 is SMNVEV (reference sequence). The CDR3 sequence is 18 residues long. CDR3 nucleotides: TGTGCCAGCAGTCGAACCGGGACTAGCGGGGCTAGCTCCTACGAGCAGTACTTC. Protein: CASSRTGTSGASSYEQYF.

This clonotype was counted a few times. A read error may be the cause here, since a much bigger clone is one base away. The chain has TRBV18 and TRBJ1-4, with no clear D. This CDR3 has 15 amino acids. Per the germline V gene, CDR1 is KGHSH and CDR2 is LQKENI. The CDR3 DNA reads as TGTGCCAGCTCACCCTCGGGAGCTTATAATGAAAAACGGTTTTTT. Amino acids: CASSPSGAYNEKRFF.

This chain links TRBV29-1 with TRBJ2-3; a weak D match, TRBD2 (6 bases). V was clipped by 2 bases and J by 10 bases, with 10 bases between them. Germline CDR1 is SQVTM and CDR2 is ANQGSEA. The CDR3 has 11 amino acids. CDR3 loop: CSVEWGGAQYF. In nucleotides, the CDR3 is TGCAGCGTTGAATGGGGCGGGGCGCAGTATTTT.

This clonotype was recorded many times. The rearrangement links TRBV7-2 to TRBJ2-1; TRBD2 aligns across 9 bases. The V gene's germline CDR1 is SGHTA and CDR2 FQGNSA. The CDR3 length is 15 residues. Unmatched junction bases numbered 2, after V lost 3 bases and J lost 2 bases. For the CDR3, the DNA is TGTGCCAGCAGCTTGACTAGCGGTACCTACAATGAGCAGTTCTTC. Translation: CASSLTSGTYNEQFF.

On this clonotype itself: The conserved final phenylalanine or tryptophan is absent from the CDR3, which likely points to a read error. The V and J genes are TRBV7-2 and TRBJ2-1; maybe TRBD2 (5 bases). V was shortened by 5 bases and J by 3 bases, with 17 bases between the two germline ends. The CDR3 spans 16 residues. Germline V gene data show CDR1 as SGHTA and CDR2 as FQGNSA. The CDR3 nucleotides read TGTGCCAGCAGCGTAGAAGGGAGTTTTGGCTACAATGAGCAGTTCTGC. This sequence encodes CASSVEGSFGYNEQFC.

This chain links TRBV3-1 with TRBJ2-3; 7 nucleotides match TRBD1. Trimming at V came to 6 bases and at J to 3 bases, leaving 6 bases not matched to a gene. Germline V gene data show CDR1 as LGHDT and CDR2 as YNNKEL (reference sequence). The CDR3 loop spans 14 amino acids. The CDR3 reads CASRPDRATDTQYF. CDR3 sequence (DNA): TGTGCCAGCAGGCCTGACAGGGCGACAGATACGCAGTATTTT.

This clonotype came up many times. The chain employs TRBV5-1 and TRBJ2-7, with 7 nucleotides matching TRBD2. CDR3 size: 18 residues. J gave up 4 bases and V 2 bases, and 18 bases lay outside the gene matches. The germline CDR1 and CDR2 sequences are SGHRS and YFSETQ. The CDR3 bases are TGCGCCAGCAGCTTTCGTACCACCGAGGTCCGGGGGGTTTACGAGCAGTACTTC. It yields the protein CASSFRTTEVRGVYEQYF.

This clonotype was recorded a few times. The chain joins TRBV20-1 to TRBJ2-7; the match to TRBD1 covers 11 bases. J was trimmed by 0 bases and V by 3 bases; bases with no gene match: 1. Looked up from germline, CDR1 is DFQATT and CDR2 is SNEGSKA (reference sequence). The CDR3 runs to 14 residues. The CDR3 DNA reads TGCAGTGCTAGGGGGACAGGGGGCTCCTACGAGCAGTACTTC. Its translation is CSARGTGGSYEQYF.

This clonotype was recorded at least ten times. This chain joins TRBV6-2 or TRBV6-3 and TRBJ2-7; 8 bases are shared with TRBD2. Per the germline V gene, CDR1 is MNHEY and CDR2 is SVGEGT. J lost 3 bases, V lost 7 bases, and 8 bases had no gene match. The CDR3 has 14 amino acids. DNA for the CDR3: TGTGCCAGCACCTACGGGAGGGGAAGCTACGAGCAGTACTTC. It encodes CASTYGRGSYEQYF.

A remark on this clonotype: This may stem from a read error, because a much larger clone lies one nucleotide away. The gene calls are TRBV9 and TRBJ1-1, with 10 positions matching TRBD1. V was pared by 3 bases and J by 5 bases, with 7 bases of the junction left unmatched. The CDR3 is 15 amino acids. Germline V CDR1 and CDR2: SGDLS, YYNGEE. The CDR3 DNA is TGTGCCAGCAGCGAGGGGACAGGGGCGAAAACTGAAGCTTTCTTT. Translation gives CASSEGTGAKTEAFF. Based on the CDR3 plus reference TRBV9 and TRBJ1-1, the full variable domain is DSGVTQTPKHLITATGQRVTLRCSPRSGDLSVYWYQQSLDQGLQFLIQYYNGEERAKGNILERFSAQQFPDLHSELNLSSLELGDSALYFCASSEGTGAKTEAFFGQGTRLTVV.

This clonotype has a count of ten or more. The chain combines TRBV6-5 with TRBJ1-2; possible D gene TRBD1, 6 bases. Trimming took 6 bases from V and 7 from J, leaving 21 bases between them. Germline loops: CDR1 MNHEY, CDR2 SVGAGI. This CDR3 is built from 15 residues. The CDR3: CASSRGAQGVSGYTF. Here the CDR3 DNA reads TGTGCCAGCAGCCGCGGCGCACAGGGAGTCTCTGGCTACACCTTC.

This clonotype was recorded at least ten times. The rearrangement uses TRBV20-1 and TRBJ1-6, with D hard to call. Trimming took 0 bases from V and 7 from J, leaving 25 bases between them. The CDR3 sequence is 19 residues long. The germline V gene has CDR1 DFQATT and CDR2 SNEGSKA (reference sequence). The CDR3 spells CSAREMGRVTTRGNSPLHF. CDR3 DNA sequence: TGCAGTGCTAGAGAAATGGGCCGAGTAACCACACGTGGGAATTCACCCCTCCACTTT.

This clonotype was detected only a few times. The rearrangement links TRBV6-1 to TRBJ2-5; maybe TRBD1 (6 bases). V lost 7 bases to trimming and J lost 2 bases, with 17 bases between them. The CDR3 runs to 15 residues. Germline assignment: CDR1 MNHNS and CDR2 SASEGT. CDR3 sequence reads: CASITGSLLQETQYF. The DNA for the CDR3 is TGTGCCAGCATCACAGGGTCCCTATTACAAGAGACCCAGTACTTC.

A remark on this clonotype: The CDR3 end shows no conserved phenylalanine or tryptophan, and so a read error is likely. The rearrangement uses TRBV4-1 and TRBJ2-1; D call uncertain. There are 14 residues in the CDR3. Germline loops: CDR1 MGHRA, CDR2 YSYEKL. Trimming took 0 bases from V and 6 from J, leaving 9 bases between them. This CDR3 is CASSQDDRGNEQFL. CDR3 coding DNA: TGCGCCAGCAGCCAAGATGACCGCGGCAATGAGCAGTTCTTA.

This clonotype was seen at least ten times. The gene calls are TRBV7-3 and TRBJ2-1; 7 bases match TRBD2. The CDR3 consists of 13 residues. CDR1 and CDR2 (germline): SGHTA, FQGTGA. V shed 1 base, J shed 7 bases, and the junction held 1 base outside the gene matches. The DNA of the CDR3 is TGTGCCAGCAGCTTAATGCGGGGGAATGAGCAGTTCTTC. This codes for CASSLMRGNEQFF.

In this sample, this clonotype turned up many times. The chain couples TRBV2 to TRBJ1-5, with D possibly being TRBD1 (6 bases). Trimming left V 5 bases short and J 3 bases short, with 11 bases between. This CDR3 comprises 14 residues. Germline CDR1 and CDR2: SNHLY and FYNNEI. CDR3 coding DNA: TGTGCCAGCAGTTATACAGGGAACAATCAGCCCCAGCATTTT. This encodes CASSYTGNNQPQHF.

This clonotype was seen many times. A much larger clone sits a single nucleotide away, making a read error possible. V gene TRBV7-2 combines with J gene TRBJ2-5; a weak D match, TRBD1 (5 bases). Trimming shortened V by 1 base and J by 6 bases, and 6 bases separated the two germline ends. This CDR3 has 12 residues. Per the germline V gene, CDR1 is SGHTA and CDR2 is FQGNSA. CDR3 sequence reads: CASSLEGKTQYF. The CDR3 DNA reads as TGTGCCAGCAGCTTAGAGGGGAAGACCCAGTACTTC.